A selection of T cell receptor beta chains follows, all from one sample in a study of blood T cell repertoires in COVID-19. TCRdb keeps only in-frame clones here, not all; method: immunoSEQ multiplex PCR. The sample shows fewer than 400,000 clones, about 88% of them seen only once. Sequencing was performed on peripheral blood. These receptors came from a human donor in a cohort sampled during active COVID-19. CDR3s include the opening cysteine and the closing phenylalanine or tryptophan. The D gene is left open where the match is weak. Expanded clones are given a class, and other clones once, few, many or no size at all.

cdr3_nt: TGTGCCAGCAGTGAAGCCACAGGAGAAAGCTCCTATAATTCACCCCTCCACTTT
cdr3_aa: CASSEATGESSYNSPLHF
v_call: TRBV2
clone_size: NA
j_call: TRBJ1-6
d_call: NA

cdr3_nt: TGTGCCAGCAGTTACTCAGGAGGGGCAAACTATGGCTACACCTTC
cdr3_aa: CASSYSGGANYGYTF
v_call: TRBV6-6
clone_size: NA
j_call: TRBJ1-2
d_call: NA

cdr3_nt: TGTGCCACCTCGCTAGCGGGAGGGAACGAGCAGTACTTC
cdr3_aa: CATSLAGGNEQYF
v_call: TRBV3-1/TRBV3-2
clone_size: few
j_call: TRBJ2-7
d_call: TRBD2

cdr3_nt: TGTGCCAGCAGCTTGGCGATGGGACTAGAAACCGGGGAGCTGTTTTTT
cdr3_aa: CASSLAMGLETGELFF
v_call: TRBV5-4
clone_size: NA
j_call: TRBJ2-2
d_call: TRBD2

cdr3_nt: TGTGCCAGCAGCCCGACTAGCGGATACTACGAGCAGTACTTC
cdr3_aa: CASSPTSGYYEQYF
v_call: TRBV28
clone_size: NA
j_call: TRBJ2-7
d_call: TRBD2

cdr3_nt: TGTGCCTGGGCTAAGGGGACAGCAAATTCACCCCTCCACTTT
cdr3_aa: CAWAKGTANSPLHF
v_call: TRBV30
clone_size: NA
j_call: TRBJ1-6
d_call: TRBD1

cdr3_nt: TGTGCCAGCAGTCCAGGGGCCAGGGGAAACACCATATATTTT
cdr3_aa: CASSPGARGNTIYF
v_call: TRBV7-8
clone_size: NA
j_call: TRBJ1-3
d_call: NA

cdr3_nt: TGTGCCAGCAGCATTTCGGGGAGAAGGATGAACACTGAAGCTTTCTTT
cdr3_aa: CASSISGRRMNTEAFF
v_call: TRBV7-9
clone_size: few
j_call: TRBJ1-1
d_call: NA

cdr3_nt: TGTGCCAGCAGCTTAGGAGGACGTCGCAGGGGGCCCGCCTACTCTGGGGCCAACGTCCTGACTTTC
cdr3_aa: CASSLGGRRRGPAYSGANVLTF
v_call: TRBV7-8
clone_size: NA
j_call: TRBJ2-6
d_call: TRBD1

cdr3_nt: TGTGCCAGCAGCCAAGATTGGTCTAGCGGTGACAATGAGCAGTTCTTC
cdr3_aa: CASSQDWSSGDNEQFF
v_call: TRBV3-1/TRBV3-2
clone_size: once
j_call: TRBJ2-1
d_call: TRBD2

cdr3_nt: TGCGCCAGCAGCTTGGACGGGAGGGCCGGAGAGACCCAGTACTTC
cdr3_aa: CASSLDGRAGETQYF
v_call: TRBV5-1
clone_size: NA
j_call: TRBJ2-5
d_call: TRBD2

cdr3_nt: TGTGCCAGCAGTTTACTGGGGGCCCCCCAAGAGACCCAGTACTTC
cdr3_aa: CASSLLGAPQETQYF
v_call: TRBV28
clone_size: NA
j_call: TRBJ2-5
d_call: NA

cdr3_nt: TGTGCCAGCAGCTTAGAACGGGACAGCCCCTACGAGCAGTACTTC
cdr3_aa: CASSLERDSPYEQYF
v_call: TRBV11-3
clone_size: NA
j_call: TRBJ2-7
d_call: TRBD1

cdr3_nt: TGTGCCAGTAGTATAGCAGGGGTAGGCTACGAGCAGTACTTC
cdr3_aa: CASSIAGVGYEQYF
v_call: TRBV19
clone_size: NA
j_call: TRBJ2-7
d_call: NA

cdr3_nt: TGCGCCAGCAGCTTGGCCGGGACAGGGTCGAACACTGAAGCTTTCTTT
cdr3_aa: CASSLAGTGSNTEAFF
v_call: TRBV5-1
clone_size: NA
j_call: TRBJ1-1
d_call: TRBD1

cdr3_nt: TGTGCCAGTAGTGTACAGACAGGGAACGCCTACGAGCAGTACTTC
cdr3_aa: CASSVQTGNAYEQYF
v_call: TRBV19
clone_size: NA
j_call: TRBJ2-7
d_call: TRBD1

cdr3_nt: TGCGCCAGCAGCTTTGGACTAGCGGGAATTCATGAGCAGTTCTTC
cdr3_aa: CASSFGLAGIHEQFF
v_call: TRBV5-1
clone_size: NA
j_call: TRBJ2-1
d_call: TRBD2

cdr3_nt: TGCGCCAGCAGTGAGTCGCCTAGCGGAGAGCAGTACTTC
cdr3_aa: CASSESPSGEQYF
v_call: TRBV10-2
clone_size: NA
j_call: TRBJ2-7
d_call: TRBD2

cdr3_nt: TGCGCCAGCAGCTTGGTGGCCAGGATGAACACTGAAGCTTTCTTT
cdr3_aa: CASSLVARMNTEAFF
v_call: TRBV5-1
clone_size: NA
j_call: TRBJ1-1
d_call: NA

cdr3_nt: TGTGCCTGGAGTTTGGACAGGGGCTATGAAAAACTGTTTTTT
cdr3_aa: CAWSLDRGYEKLFF
v_call: TRBV30
clone_size: once
j_call: TRBJ1-4
d_call: TRBD1

cdr3_nt: TGTGCCAGCAGCTTAGGTGTCGGGAGTTGGTACGAGCAGTACTTC
cdr3_aa: CASSLGVGSWYEQYF
v_call: TRBV7-2
clone_size: NA
j_call: TRBJ2-7
d_call: NA

cdr3_nt: TGTGCCACCAGACAGGGGACGACCTACGAGCAGTACTTC
cdr3_aa: CATRQGTTYEQYF
v_call: TRBV19
clone_size: NA
j_call: TRBJ2-7
d_call: TRBD1

cdr3_nt: TGTGCCAGCAGCTTGCTAGCGGGGTATCGCTACGAGCAGTACTTC
cdr3_aa: CASSLLAGYRYEQYF
v_call: TRBV5-6
clone_size: once
j_call: TRBJ2-7
d_call: TRBD2

cdr3_nt: TGTGCCAGCAGTTACTCCAACAGGGGGGCCTACAATGAGCAGTTCTTC
cdr3_aa: CASSYSNRGAYNEQFF
v_call: TRBV6-5
clone_size: NA
j_call: TRBJ2-1
d_call: TRBD1

cdr3_nt: TGCGCCAGCAGCTTGGGGGGACAGTTATTTAACGACGAGCAGTACTTC
cdr3_aa: CASSLGGQLFNDEQYF
v_call: TRBV5-1
clone_size: NA
j_call: TRBJ2-7
d_call: TRBD1

cdr3_nt: TGTGCCAGCACTTGGACTAGCGGGAGTGGGGGTACGCAGTATTTT
cdr3_aa: CASTWTSGSGGTQYF
v_call: TRBV2
clone_size: once
j_call: TRBJ2-3
d_call: TRBD2

cdr3_nt: TGTGCCAGTAGTATAACGCGCCTAGCGGGAGGAACCGGGGAGCTGTTTTTT
cdr3_aa: CASSITRLAGGTGELFF
v_call: TRBV19
clone_size: once
j_call: TRBJ2-2
d_call: TRBD2

cdr3_nt: TGTGCCAGCAGTTTGGGAGACTACGGGCCCCAGCATTTT
cdr3_aa: CASSLGDYGPQHF
v_call: TRBV12-3/TRBV12-4
clone_size: NA
j_call: TRBJ1-5
d_call: NA

cdr3_nt: TGTGCCAGCAGTGAAGAGGGGACCAGGGGGTATCGAGATACGCAGTATTTT
cdr3_aa: CASSEEGTRGYRDTQYF
v_call: TRBV2
clone_size: NA
j_call: TRBJ2-3
d_call: TRBD1

cdr3_nt: TGTGCCAGCAGTTTATCGTTTCGGGGTTCACCCCTCCACTTT
cdr3_aa: CASSLSFRGSPLHF
v_call: TRBV27
clone_size: NA
j_call: TRBJ1-6
d_call: NA

cdr3_nt: TGTGCCAGCAGCTCCCCGGACAGCTCTGGCTACACCTTC
cdr3_aa: CASSSPDSSGYTF
v_call: TRBV7-6
clone_size: NA
j_call: TRBJ1-2
d_call: NA

cdr3_nt: TGTGCCAGCAGTTTAAATCGGAACACTGAAGCTTTCTTT
cdr3_aa: CASSLNRNTEAFF
v_call: TRBV12-3/TRBV12-4
clone_size: NA
j_call: TRBJ1-1
d_call: NA

cdr3_nt: TGCGCCAGCAGCTCACTAGAGACAGATACGCAGTATTTT
cdr3_aa: CASSSLETDTQYF
v_call: TRBV5-1
clone_size: NA
j_call: TRBJ2-3
d_call: NA

cdr3_nt: TGTGCCAGCAGCTGGGGGACAGGGGGCGAGGGCTACACCTTC
cdr3_aa: CASSWGTGGEGYTF
v_call: TRBV7-8
clone_size: NA
j_call: TRBJ1-2
d_call: TRBD1

cdr3_nt: TGTGCCAGAAGCTTAGGCAGGGGGCCTTTTGTGAACACTGAAGCTTTCTTT
cdr3_aa: CARSLGRGPFVNTEAFF
v_call: TRBV5-3
clone_size: NA
j_call: TRBJ1-1
d_call: TRBD1

cdr3_nt: TGTGCCAGCAGCTCACCGACAGGGTCCAACTCCTACGAGCAGTACTTC
cdr3_aa: CASSSPTGSNSYEQYF
v_call: TRBV7-9
clone_size: NA
j_call: TRBJ2-7
d_call: TRBD1

cdr3_nt: TGTGCCAGCAGACGGGGGACGGCCTACGAGCAGTACTTC
cdr3_aa: CASRRGTAYEQYF
v_call: TRBV7-2
clone_size: NA
j_call: TRBJ2-7
d_call: NA

cdr3_nt: TGTGCCAGCAGCCCAACAAAAAGGACAGGTAACTATGGCTACACCTTC
cdr3_aa: CASSPTKRTGNYGYTF
v_call: TRBV7-3
clone_size: NA
j_call: TRBJ1-2
d_call: TRBD1

cdr3_nt: TGTGCCAGTACCATGCGACGGCAACCCGCGGGGACCGGGGAGCTGTTTTTT
cdr3_aa: CASTMRRQPAGTGELFF
v_call: TRBV19
clone_size: NA
j_call: TRBJ2-2
d_call: NA

cdr3_nt: TGTGCCAGCAGTTTATTGGGCAGACGGGAGCAGTTCTTC
cdr3_aa: CASSLLGRREQFF
v_call: TRBV27
clone_size: NA
j_call: TRBJ2-1
d_call: NA

cdr3_nt: TGTGCCAGCAGCGAGGGACAGGGGTCGGGGACCCAGTACTTC
cdr3_aa: CASSEGQGSGTQYF
v_call: TRBV9
clone_size: NA
j_call: TRBJ2-5
d_call: TRBD1

cdr3_nt: TGTGCCAGCAGCCCCGGACTCACCCTCTATGGCTACACCTTC
cdr3_aa: CASSPGLTLYGYTF
v_call: TRBV7-9
clone_size: NA
j_call: TRBJ1-2
d_call: NA

cdr3_nt: TGTGCCAGCAGTCCTCCTATGACCAGGCGTTCACCCCTCCACTTT
cdr3_aa: CASSPPMTRRSPLHF
v_call: TRBV28
clone_size: NA
j_call: TRBJ1-6
d_call: NA

cdr3_nt: TGCGCCAGCAGCTCGGACATCAGTAATTCACCCCTCCACTTT
cdr3_aa: CASSSDISNSPLHF
v_call: TRBV5-1
clone_size: NA
j_call: TRBJ1-6
d_call: NA

cdr3_nt: TGTGCCAGAAGCTCGGGACTCCCAAGGCAGTATTTT
cdr3_aa: CARSSGLPRQYF
v_call: TRBV7-5
clone_size: NA
j_call: TRBJ2-3
d_call: NA

cdr3_nt: TGTGCCAGCAGCTGGGGGGGACTGGACGTACGGACGCAGTATTTT
cdr3_aa: CASSWGGLDVRTQYF
v_call: TRBV7-2
clone_size: NA
j_call: TRBJ2-3
d_call: TRBD2

cdr3_nt: TGTGCCAGCAGCGTAGGGTTGAGGGGACTAGTTTCCGAGCAGTACTTC
cdr3_aa: CASSVGLRGLVSEQYF
v_call: TRBV9
clone_size: NA
j_call: TRBJ2-7
d_call: TRBD2

cdr3_nt: TGTGCCAGCAGCGGTCATCCAGTCGGGAGTTCACCCCTCCACTTT
cdr3_aa: CASSGHPVGSSPLHF
v_call: TRBV7-2
clone_size: NA
j_call: TRBJ1-6
d_call: NA